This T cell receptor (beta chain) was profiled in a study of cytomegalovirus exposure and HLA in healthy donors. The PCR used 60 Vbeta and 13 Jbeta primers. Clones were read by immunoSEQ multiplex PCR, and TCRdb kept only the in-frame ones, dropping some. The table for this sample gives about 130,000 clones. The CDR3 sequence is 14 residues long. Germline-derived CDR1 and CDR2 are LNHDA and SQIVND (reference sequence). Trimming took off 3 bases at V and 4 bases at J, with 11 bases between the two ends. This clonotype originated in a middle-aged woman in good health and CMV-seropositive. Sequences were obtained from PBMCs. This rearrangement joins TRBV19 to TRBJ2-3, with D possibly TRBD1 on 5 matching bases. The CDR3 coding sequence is TGTGCCAGTAGTATCGGGCAGGGCCCAGATACGCAGTATTTT. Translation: CASSIGQGPDTQYF. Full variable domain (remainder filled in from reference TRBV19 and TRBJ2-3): DGGITQSPKYLFRKEGQNVTLSCEQNLNHDAMYWYRQDPGQGLRLIYYSQIVNDFQKGDIAEGYSVSREKKESFPLTVTSAQKNPTAFYLCASSIGQGPDTQYFGPGTRLTVL.